This T cell receptor beta chain derives from a study of cytomegalovirus exposure and HLA in healthy donors. Study outcomes and limitations: Accurate prediction of HLA-A and HLA-B alleles (for most subjects) was reportedly achieved from TCR beta sequences. Later analysis associated a missense DCLRE1C variant with TCR beta V- and J-gene trimming.

CDR3 length: 16 residues. Germline V gene sequence: CDR1 SGHVS, CDR2 FQNEAQ. With V trimmed by 4 bases and J by 4 bases, 8 bases remained unmatched. This clone occurred once. What it binds is not known. The PCR employed 60 Vbeta primers together with 13 Jbeta primers. The protocol was immunoSEQ multiplex PCR, while the TCRdb copy is restricted to in-frame clones and leaves out a portion. The sample consists of around 150,000 clones, about 81% of them appearing once. J is TRBJ2-3 and V is TRBV7-8; 10 positions agree with TRBD1. This clonotype was obtained from a woman younger than 30 in good health and CMV-seronegative. The material sequenced was PBMCs. The CDR3 DNA is TGTGCCAGCAGCTCCAGCCGGGACAGGGGCGCAGATACGCAGTATTTT. This encodes CASSSSRDRGADTQYF.